This T cell receptor (beta chain) was identified in a study of OX40 agonist ivuxolimab in advanced cancers. Study as a whole: Patients' therapy was ivuxolimab, an antibody that acts as an agonist of OX40 (CD134).

The table came from immunoSEQ multiplex PCR; TCRdb's copy has only in-frame clones and leaves some out. Altogether approximately 74,000 clones are present, about 89% being singletons, with the ten largest covering 5% to 7%. Study-level points and caveats: Compared with CD4+, CD8+ T cells on average had more expanded clones.

This CDR3 has 14 amino acids. V gave up 5 bases and J gave up 5 bases, with 16 bases separating them. Germline V gives CDR1 SEHNR, CDR2 FQNEAQ (reference sequence). Details on this clone: No antigen is known for it.

This specimen consisted of CD4+ or CD8+ T cells sorted from blood, obtained in a trial of the OX40 agonist ivuxolimab. The V and J genes are TRBV7-9 and TRBJ2-7; D remains ambiguous. This TCR was recovered from an adult with an advanced solid tumor such as melanoma, head and neck, liver or kidney cancer. The CDR3 is CASSPASSADEQYF. CDR3 DNA: TGTGCCAGCAGCCCCGCGTCCTCGGCCGACGAGCAGTACTTC.